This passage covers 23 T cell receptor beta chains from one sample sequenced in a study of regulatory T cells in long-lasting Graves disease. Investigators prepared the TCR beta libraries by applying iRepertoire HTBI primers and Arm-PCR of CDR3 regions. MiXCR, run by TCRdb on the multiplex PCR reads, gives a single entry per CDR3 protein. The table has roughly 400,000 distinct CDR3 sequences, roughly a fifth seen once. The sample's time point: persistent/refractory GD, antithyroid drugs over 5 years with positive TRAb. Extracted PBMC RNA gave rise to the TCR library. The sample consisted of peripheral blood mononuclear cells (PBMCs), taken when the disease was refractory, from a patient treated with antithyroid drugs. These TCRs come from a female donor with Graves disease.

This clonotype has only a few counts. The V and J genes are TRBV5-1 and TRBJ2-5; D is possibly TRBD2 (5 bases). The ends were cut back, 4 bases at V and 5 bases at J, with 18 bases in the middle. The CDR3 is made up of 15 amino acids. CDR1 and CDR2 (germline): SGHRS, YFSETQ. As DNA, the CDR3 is TGCGCCAGCAGCCCAGACTACCCTTCCTTGGAGACCCAGTACTTC. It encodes CASSPDYPSLETQYF.

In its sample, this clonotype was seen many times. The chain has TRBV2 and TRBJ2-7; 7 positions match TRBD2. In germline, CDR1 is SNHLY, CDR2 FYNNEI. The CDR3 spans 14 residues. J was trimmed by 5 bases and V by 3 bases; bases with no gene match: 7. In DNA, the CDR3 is TGTGCCAGCAGTGAGGGAGGGGTCCAGGACGAGCAGTACTTC. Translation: CASSEGGVQDEQYF.

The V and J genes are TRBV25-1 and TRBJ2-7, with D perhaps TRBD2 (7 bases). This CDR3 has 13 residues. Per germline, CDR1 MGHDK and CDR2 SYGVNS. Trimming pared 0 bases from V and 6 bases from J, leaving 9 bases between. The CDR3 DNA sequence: TGTGCCAGCAGTGAATATGCGGGGGCCGAGCAGTACTTC. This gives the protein CASSEYAGAEQYF.

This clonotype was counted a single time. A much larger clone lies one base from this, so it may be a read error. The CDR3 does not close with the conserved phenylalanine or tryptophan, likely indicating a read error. The CDR3 sequence is CSASIKGLGETQYL. In DNA form, the CDR3 reads TGCAGTGCTAGTATCAAGGGGTTGGGGGAGACCCAGTACCTC. This chain connects TRBV20-1 to TRBJ2-5, with D possibly being TRBD1 (5 bases). This CDR3 region has 14 residues. Germline V gene data show CDR1 as DFQATT and CDR2 as SNEGSKA (reference sequence). Trimming left V 3 bases short and J 5 bases short, with 16 bases between.

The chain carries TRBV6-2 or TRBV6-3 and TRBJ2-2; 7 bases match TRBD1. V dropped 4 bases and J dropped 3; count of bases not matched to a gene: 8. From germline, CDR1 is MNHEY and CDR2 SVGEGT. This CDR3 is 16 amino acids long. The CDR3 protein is CASSLGQPKDTGELFF. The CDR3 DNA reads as TGTGCCAGCAGTTTGGGACAGCCAAAGGACACCGGGGAGCTGTTTTTT.

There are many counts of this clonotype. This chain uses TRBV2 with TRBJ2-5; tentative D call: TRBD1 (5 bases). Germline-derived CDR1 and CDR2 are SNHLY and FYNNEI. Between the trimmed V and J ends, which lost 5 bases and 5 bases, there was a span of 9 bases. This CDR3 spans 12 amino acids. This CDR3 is CASSSGYETQYF. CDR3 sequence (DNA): TGTGCCAGCAGTTCAGGGTATGAGACCCAGTACTTC.

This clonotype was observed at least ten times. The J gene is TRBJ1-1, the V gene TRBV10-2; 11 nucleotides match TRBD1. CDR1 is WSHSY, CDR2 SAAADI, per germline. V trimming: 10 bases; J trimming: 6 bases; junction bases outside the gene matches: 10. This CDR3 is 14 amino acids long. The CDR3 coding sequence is TGCGCCATAACCCCGGGACAGGGGGTCCCTGAAGCTTTCTTT. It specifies CAITPGQGVPEAFF.

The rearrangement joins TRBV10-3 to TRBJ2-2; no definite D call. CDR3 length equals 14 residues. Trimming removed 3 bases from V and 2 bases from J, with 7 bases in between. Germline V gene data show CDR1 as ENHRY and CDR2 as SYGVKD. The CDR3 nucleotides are TGTGCCATCAGTGACTTCGACAACACCGGGGAGCTGTTTTTT. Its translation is CAISDFDNTGELFF.

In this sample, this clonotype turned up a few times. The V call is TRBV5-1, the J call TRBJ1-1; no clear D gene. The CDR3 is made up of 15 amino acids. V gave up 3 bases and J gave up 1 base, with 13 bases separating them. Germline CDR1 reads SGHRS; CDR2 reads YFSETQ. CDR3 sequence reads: CASSYQREGNTEAFF. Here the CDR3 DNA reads TGCGCCAGCAGCTACCAAAGGGAGGGGAACACTGAAGCTTTCTTT.

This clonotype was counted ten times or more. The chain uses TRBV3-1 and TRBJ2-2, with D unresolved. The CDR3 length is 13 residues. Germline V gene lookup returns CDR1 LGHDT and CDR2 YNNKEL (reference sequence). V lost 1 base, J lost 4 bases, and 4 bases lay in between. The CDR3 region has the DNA TGTGCCAGCAGCCAAGGTTCCACCGGGGAGCTGTTTTTT. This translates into CASSQGSTGELFF.

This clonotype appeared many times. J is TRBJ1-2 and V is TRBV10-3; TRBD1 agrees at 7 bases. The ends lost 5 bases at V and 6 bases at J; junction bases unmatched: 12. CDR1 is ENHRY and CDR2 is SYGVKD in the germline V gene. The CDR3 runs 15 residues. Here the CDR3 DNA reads TGTGCCATCAGTATTCGGACAGGTCTCCTAGATGGCTACACCTTC. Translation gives CAISIRTGLLDGYTF.

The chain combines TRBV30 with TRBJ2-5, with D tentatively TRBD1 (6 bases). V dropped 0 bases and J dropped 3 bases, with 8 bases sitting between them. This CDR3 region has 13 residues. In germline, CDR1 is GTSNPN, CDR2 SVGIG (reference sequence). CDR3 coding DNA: TGTGCCTGGAGTGTATCAGGGGAAGAGACCCAGTACTTC. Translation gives CAWSVSGEETQYF.

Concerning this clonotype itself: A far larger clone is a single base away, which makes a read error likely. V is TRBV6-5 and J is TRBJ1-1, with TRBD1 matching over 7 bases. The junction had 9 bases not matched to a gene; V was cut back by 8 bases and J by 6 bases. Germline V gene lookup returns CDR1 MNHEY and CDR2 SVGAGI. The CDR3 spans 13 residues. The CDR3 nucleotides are TGTGCCAGCGGTTTAAGACAGGGCGCTGAAGCTTTCTTT. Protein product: CASGLRQGAEAFF.

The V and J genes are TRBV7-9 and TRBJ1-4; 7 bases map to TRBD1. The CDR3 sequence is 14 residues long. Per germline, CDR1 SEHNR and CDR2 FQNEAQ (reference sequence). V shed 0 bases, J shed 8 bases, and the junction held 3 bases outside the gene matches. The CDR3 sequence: CASSLAGTEEKLFF. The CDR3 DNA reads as TGTGCCAGCAGCTTAGCGGGGACAGAAGAAAAACTGTTTTTT.

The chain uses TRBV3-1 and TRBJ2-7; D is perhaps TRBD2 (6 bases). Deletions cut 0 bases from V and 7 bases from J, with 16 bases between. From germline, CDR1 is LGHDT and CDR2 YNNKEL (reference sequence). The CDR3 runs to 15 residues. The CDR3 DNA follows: TGTGCCAGCAGCCAAGACTACCGCGGGGTTCGGGAGCAGTACTTC. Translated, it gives CASSQDYRGVREQYF.

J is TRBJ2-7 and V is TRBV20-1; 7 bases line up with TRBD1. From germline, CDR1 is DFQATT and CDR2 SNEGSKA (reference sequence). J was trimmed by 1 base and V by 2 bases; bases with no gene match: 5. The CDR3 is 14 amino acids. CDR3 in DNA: TGCAGTGCTAGACCAAACAGGGGTTCCTACGAGCAGTACTTC. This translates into CSARPNRGSYEQYF.

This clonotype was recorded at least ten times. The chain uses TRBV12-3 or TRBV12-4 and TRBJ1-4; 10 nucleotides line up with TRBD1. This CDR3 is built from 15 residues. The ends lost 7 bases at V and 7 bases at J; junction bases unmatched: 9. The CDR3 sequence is CASKQTGGEGEKLFF. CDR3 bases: TGTGCCAGCAAACAGACAGGGGGCGAGGGTGAAAAACTGTTTTTT.

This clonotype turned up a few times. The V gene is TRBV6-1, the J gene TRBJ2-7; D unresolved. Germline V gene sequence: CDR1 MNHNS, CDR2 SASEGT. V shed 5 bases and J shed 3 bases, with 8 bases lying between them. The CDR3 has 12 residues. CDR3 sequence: CASSMLGYEQYF. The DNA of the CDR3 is TGTGCCAGCAGTATGCTAGGCTACGAGCAGTACTTC.

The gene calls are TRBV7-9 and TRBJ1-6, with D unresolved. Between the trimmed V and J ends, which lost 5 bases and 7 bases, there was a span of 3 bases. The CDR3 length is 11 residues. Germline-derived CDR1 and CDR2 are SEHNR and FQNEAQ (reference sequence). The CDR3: CASSNNSPLHF. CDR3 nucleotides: TGTGCCAGCAGCAACAATTCACCCCTCCACTTT. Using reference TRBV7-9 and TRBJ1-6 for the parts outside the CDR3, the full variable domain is DTGVSQNPRHKITKRGQNVTFRCDPISEHNRLYWYRQTLGQGPEFLTYFQNEAQLEKSRLLSDRFSAERPKGSFSTLEIQRTEQGDSAMYLCASSNNSPLHFGNGTRLTVT.

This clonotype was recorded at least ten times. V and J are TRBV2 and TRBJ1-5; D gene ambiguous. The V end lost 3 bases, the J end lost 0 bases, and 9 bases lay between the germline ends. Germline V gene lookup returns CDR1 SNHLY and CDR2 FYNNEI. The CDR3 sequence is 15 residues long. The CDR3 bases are TGTGCCAGCAGTGACGGCCAAATTAGCAATCAGCCCCAGCATTTT. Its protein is CASSDGQISNQPQHF. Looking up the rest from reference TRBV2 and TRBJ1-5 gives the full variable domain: EPEVTQTPSHQVTQMGQEVILRCVPISNHLYFYWYRQILGQKVEFLVSFYNNEISEKSEIFDDQFSVERPDGSNFTLKIRSTKLEDSAMYFCASSDGQISNQPQHFGDGTRLSIL.

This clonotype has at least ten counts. The CDR3 loop is CAISETGQGKETQYF. The CDR3 DNA reads as TGTGCCATCAGTGAGACGGGACAGGGGAAAGAGACCCAGTACTTC. The gene calls are TRBV10-3 and TRBJ2-5, with TRBD1 matching 10 bases. The CDR3 covers 15 residues. Unmatched junction bases numbered 3, after V lost 2 bases and J lost 3 bases. Germline CDR1 ENHRY, CDR2 SYGVKD.

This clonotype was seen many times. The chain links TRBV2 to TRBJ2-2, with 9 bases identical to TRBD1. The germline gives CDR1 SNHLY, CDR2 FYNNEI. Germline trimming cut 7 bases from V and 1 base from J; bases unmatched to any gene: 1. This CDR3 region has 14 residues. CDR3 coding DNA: TGTGCCAGCAAGGGACAGGGGAACACCGGGGAGCTGTTTTTT. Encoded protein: CASKGQGNTGELFF.

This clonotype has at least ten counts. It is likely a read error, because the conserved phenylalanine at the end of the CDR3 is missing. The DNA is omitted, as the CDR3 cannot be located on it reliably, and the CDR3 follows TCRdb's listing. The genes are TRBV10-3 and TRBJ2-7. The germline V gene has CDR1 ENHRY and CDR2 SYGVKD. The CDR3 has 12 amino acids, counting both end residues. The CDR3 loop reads CAISESGRRVYL.